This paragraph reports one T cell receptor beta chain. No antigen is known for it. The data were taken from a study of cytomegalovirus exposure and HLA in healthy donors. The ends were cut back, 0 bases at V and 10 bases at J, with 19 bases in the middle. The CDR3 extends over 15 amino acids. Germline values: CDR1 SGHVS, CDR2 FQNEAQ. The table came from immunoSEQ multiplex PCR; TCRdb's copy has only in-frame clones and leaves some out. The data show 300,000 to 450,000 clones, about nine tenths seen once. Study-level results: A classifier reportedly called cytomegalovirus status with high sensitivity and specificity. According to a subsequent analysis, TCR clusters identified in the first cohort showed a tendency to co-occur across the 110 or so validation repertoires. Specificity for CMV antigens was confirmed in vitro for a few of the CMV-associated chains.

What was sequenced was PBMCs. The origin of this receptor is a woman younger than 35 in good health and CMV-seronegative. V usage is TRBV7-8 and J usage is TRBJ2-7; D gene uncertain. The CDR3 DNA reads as TGTGCCAGCAGCTTAGCATCAGGCTTGCTGACGGAACAGTACTTC. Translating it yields CASSLASGLLTEQYF.